The 21 T cell receptor beta chains below were found in one sample sequenced in a study of cytomegalovirus exposure and HLA in healthy donors. A multiplex PCR was run with 60 Vbeta primers and 13 Jbeta primers. Profiling relied on immunoSEQ multiplex PCR, and the TCRdb table lists in-frame clones only, not all of them. The repertoire holds approximately 150,000 clones, with under 80% as singletons. Input material: PBMCs. All receptors come from a human donor in good health.

V is TRBV5-1 and J is TRBJ1-1, with D perhaps TRBD1 (6 bases). V was shortened by 4 bases and J by 4 bases, with 11 bases between the two germline ends. The CDR3 is 13 amino acids. Per the germline V gene, CDR1 is SGHRS and CDR2 is YFSETQ. CDR3 bases: TGCGCCAGCAGCCTGACAGGAGTCACTGAAGCTTTCTTT. Protein sequence: CASSLTGVTEAFF.

The chain has TRBV30 and TRBJ2-7, with 11 bases identical to TRBD1. CDR1 is GTSNPN and CDR2 is SVGIG in the germline V gene (reference sequence). The J segment lost 6 bases and the V segment lost 3 bases, leaving 10 bases of the junction unmatched. This CDR3 has 15 residues. The DNA for the CDR3 is TGTGCCTGGAGGTTGGCCGGGACAGGGGGAAGCGAGCAGTACTTC. It codes for CAWRLAGTGGSEQYF. Based on the CDR3 plus reference TRBV30 and TRBJ2-7, the full variable domain is SQTIHQWPATLVQPVGSPLSLECTVEGTSNPNLYWYRQAAGRGLQLLFYSVGIGQISSEVPQNLSASRPQDRQFILSSKKLLLSDSGFYLCAWRLAGTGGSEQYFGPGTRLTVT.

This chain links TRBV18 with TRBJ1-2; 10 nucleotides align to TRBD1. CDR1 KGHSH and CDR2 LQKENI come from the germline V gene. This CDR3 spans 13 amino acids. Trimming cost V 6 bases and J 6 bases; bases outside gene matches: 4. The CDR3 is CASSRQGADGYTF. In DNA, the CDR3 is TGTGCCAGCTCGAGACAGGGGGCGGATGGCTACACCTTC.

This clone was seen only a few times. This CDR3 is also generated by other DNA sequences in the sample. The rearrangement joins TRBV2 to TRBJ1-5; 10 positions match TRBD1. The germline V gene has CDR1 SNHLY and CDR2 FYNNEI. V trimming: 7 bases; J trimming: 6 bases; junction bases outside the gene matches: 9. The CDR3 runs to 15 residues. CDR3 sequence reads: CASKRRTGGGQPQHF. The CDR3 coding sequence is TGTGCCAGCAAGCGGAGGACAGGGGGAGGTCAGCCCCAGCATTTT.

Concerning this clone itself: The DNA is omitted, as the CDR3 cannot be located on it reliably, and the CDR3 follows TCRdb's listing. This chain joins TRBV21-1 and TRBJ2-1; the table's D call TRBD2 went unverified against the DNA. TRBV21-1 is reported as a pseudogene. The CDR3 is 17 residues long, ends included. CDR3: CASSKVTWAGGANEQFF.

V is TRBV7-3 and J is TRBJ1-2; D is uncertain. Trimming took 2 bases from V and 7 from J, leaving 11 bases between them. There are 13 residues in the CDR3. Germline V gene data show CDR1 as SGHTA and CDR2 as FQGTGA. The DNA of the CDR3 is TGTGCCAGCAGCTTACCGAACGGGAGTGGCTACACCTTC. Protein product: CASSLPNGSGYTF.

The chain couples TRBV11-3 to TRBJ2-5; 11 nucleotides agree with TRBD2. Trimming at V came to 5 bases and at J to 3 bases, leaving 2 bases not matched to a gene. The CDR3 totals 14 residues. Germline V gives CDR1 SGHNT, CDR2 YENEEA. The CDR3 nucleotides read TGTGCCAGCAGCCTACTAGCGGGGGAAGAGACCCAGTACTTC. Amino acid sequence: CASSLLAGEETQYF. Filled out from reference TRBV11-3 and TRBJ2-5, the complete variable domain reads EAGVVQSPRYKIIEKKQPVAFWCNPISGHNTLYWYLQNLGQGPELLIRYENEEAVDDSQLPKDRFSAERLKGVDSTLKIQPAELGDSAVYLCASSLLAGEETQYFGPGTRLLVL.

The chain couples TRBV6-1 to TRBJ2-7; tentatively, D is TRBD2 (5 bases). V was pared by 5 bases and J by 4 bases, with 9 bases between. The length of the CDR3 is 12 residues. CDR1 is MNHNS, CDR2 SASEGT, per germline. The CDR3 protein is CASSPREYEQYF. The CDR3 nucleotides read TGTGCCAGCAGTCCCCGGGAATACGAGCAGTACTTC.

The chain links TRBV7-3 to TRBJ2-7, with TRBD1 identical over 10 bases. This CDR3 has 15 amino acids. From germline, CDR1 is SGHTA and CDR2 FQGTGA. V trimming: 3 bases; J trimming: 3 bases; junction bases outside the gene matches: 5. The CDR3 DNA reads TGTGCCAGCAGCTTGGGGACAGGGGAACGCTACGAGCAGTACTTC. Amino acids: CASSLGTGERYEQYF.

CDR3 protein: CASSVEGSQPQHF. The CDR3 nucleotides read TGTGCCAGCAGCGTAGAGGGGTCTCAGCCCCAGCATTTT. This sequence joins TRBV9 and TRBJ1-5; maybe TRBD1 (5 bases). The CDR3 contains 13 residues. Trimming cost V 0 bases and J 6 bases, with 7 bases left between them. Per the germline V gene, CDR1 is SGDLS and CDR2 is YYNGEE.

The chain has TRBV7-3 and TRBJ2-1; TRBD2 aligns across 11 bases. The CDR3 is 17 residues long. V dropped 4 bases and J dropped 2; count of bases not matched to a gene: 7. Germline values: CDR1 SGHTA, CDR2 FQGTGA. CDR3 DNA sequence: TGTGCCAGCAGCTATAGCGGGGGGGCCGGGACCTACAATGAGCAGTTCTTC. This gives the protein CASSYSGGAGTYNEQFF.

The chain couples TRBV19 to TRBJ1-2; no reliable D call. Trimming pared 5 bases from V and 6 bases from J, leaving 19 bases between. Per germline, CDR1 LNHDA and CDR2 SQIVND (reference sequence). The CDR3 sequence is 15 residues long. This CDR3 is CASSVFAGGSDGYTF. Here the CDR3 DNA reads TGTGCCAGTAGTGTCTTCGCGGGAGGGAGCGATGGCTACACCTTC.

V is TRBV2 and J is TRBJ2-1; 11 bases line up with TRBD2. Germline loops: CDR1 SNHLY, CDR2 FYNNEI. CDR3 size: 15 residues. V was pared by 6 bases and J by 5 bases, with 6 bases of the junction left unmatched. The CDR3 region has the DNA TGTGCCAGCAGCCAGGTAGCGGGGGGGGACAATGAGCAGTTCTTC. Amino acid sequence: CASSQVAGGDNEQFF.

This sequence joins TRBV29-1 and TRBJ1-2; possible D gene TRBD1, 6 bases. The CDR3 is 11 residues long. Trimming took off 7 bases at V and 2 bases at J, with 8 bases between the two ends. Per the germline V gene, CDR1 is SQVTM and CDR2 is ANQGSEA. The CDR3 DNA follows: TGCAGCGCGCAGGGGAACTATGGCTACACCTTC. Translating it yields CSAQGNYGYTF.

The chain links TRBV5-1 to TRBJ2-5, with D maybe TRBD2 (6 bases). The ends were cut back, 2 bases at V and 4 bases at J, with 9 bases in the middle. The CDR3 is 13 residues long. Germline V gene sequence: CDR1 SGHRS, CDR2 YFSETQ. The CDR3 loop is CASSFGGSETQYF. Written as DNA, the CDR3 is TGCGCCAGCAGCTTCGGGGGTTCAGAGACCCAGTACTTC.

This clone was counted a few times. The V and J genes are TRBV30 and TRBJ1-2, with D possibly matching TRBD1 (6 bases). Germline V gene lookup returns CDR1 GTSNPN and CDR2 SVGIG (reference sequence). Trimming left V 0 bases short and J 8 bases short, with 13 bases between. This CDR3 is built from 13 residues. CDR3 sequence reads: CAWSVSGDGGYTF. The CDR3 region has the DNA TGTGCCTGGAGTGTATCAGGGGATGGCGGCTACACCTTC.

This clone was observed a single time. At one boundary the junction diverges from the germline segment, which might be a read error. This chain links TRBV4-2 with TRBJ1-2; no clear D. This CDR3 contains 11 residues. From germline, CDR1 is LGHNA and CDR2 YNFKEQ. In nucleotides, the CDR3 is TGTGCCAGCAGCGCCGTGGCGGGCTACCCCTTC. It specifies CASSAVAGYPF.

This chain connects TRBV11-3 to TRBJ2-6; 7 nucleotides agree with TRBD1. Germline trimming cut 5 bases from V and 3 bases from J; bases unmatched to any gene: 7. CDR1 is SGHNT and CDR2 is YENEEA in the germline V gene. This CDR3 comprises 16 residues. This CDR3 reads CASSARTGDGANVLTF. In nucleotides, the CDR3 is TGTGCCAGCAGCGCCAGAACAGGGGATGGGGCCAACGTCCTGACTTTC.

This clone was counted a single time. CDR3 sequence reads: CASSQEWGGSTNYGYTF. The CDR3 DNA sequence: TGTGCCAGCAGCCAAGAGTGGGGGGGCAGCACTAACTATGGCTACACCTTC. This rearrangement joins TRBV16 to TRBJ1-2; TRBD1 might be the D (6 bases). CDR1 and CDR2 from the germline V gene are KGHSY and FQNENV. The CDR3 sequence is 17 residues long. V lost 2 bases to trimming and J lost 0 bases, with 16 bases between them.

The chain recombines TRBV11-2 with TRBJ1-1; 8 bases are a match to TRBD1. V shed 6 bases, J shed 8 bases, and the junction held 11 bases outside the gene matches. Germline CDR1 and CDR2: SGHAT and FQNNGV. The CDR3 is 14 amino acids. DNA for the CDR3: TGTGCCAGCAGACCTTCAGGGGGCCGCCTAGAAGCTTTCTTT. Protein sequence: CASRPSGGRLEAFF.

This clone was counted a few times. V gene TRBV7-6 combines with J gene TRBJ1-2; 9 nucleotides line up with TRBD1. Germline-derived CDR1 and CDR2 are SGHVS and FNYEAQ. V was pared by 5 bases and J by 7 bases, with 11 bases of the junction left unmatched. CDR3 length: 15 residues. CDR3 loop: CASSTRPGQGRGYTF. The DNA for the CDR3 is TGTGCCAGCAGCACAAGACCGGGACAGGGTCGTGGCTACACCTTC.